This paragraph covers one T cell receptor (beta chain) sequence. Using immunoSEQ multiplex PCR, the repertoire was profiled, and TCRdb retains in-frame clones only, with some absent. The profile shows over 110,000 clones, about 80% of them singletons. The sample belongs to a study of blood T cell repertoires in COVID-19. At the level of the study: The samples span acute and convalescent COVID-19 from the United States, Italy and Spain. The cDNA or gDNA used as material had been derived from T cells, B-cell-depleted T cells, or PBMCs.

Germline-derived CDR1 and CDR2 are LGHNT and FRNRAP. The CDR3 loop spans 13 amino acids. V gave up 2 bases and J gave up 3 bases, with 8 bases separating them. This sequence joins TRBV12-5 and TRBJ2-7, with D hard to call. This TCR derives from a man in his 70s who had recovered from COVID-19. Sequenced input: peripheral blood. The CDR3 sequence: CASGLSPGYEQYF. In DNA form, the CDR3 reads TGTGCTAGTGGTTTGTCCCCGGGCTACGAGCAGTACTTC. Full variable domain (rest looked up from reference TRBV12-5 and TRBJ2-7): DARVTQTPRHKVTEMGQEVTMRCQPILGHNTVFWYRQTMMQGLELLAYFRNRAPLDDSGMPKDRFSAEMPDATLATLKIQPSEPRDSAVYFCASGLSPGYEQYFGPGTRLTVT.